This TCR beta chain was sequenced during a study of blood T cell repertoires in COVID-19. Study-wide background: The cDNA or gDNA used as material had been derived from T cells, B-cell-depleted T cells, or PBMCs.

Clones were sequenced by immunoSEQ multiplex PCR, and TCRdb holds only the in-frame ones, with some missing. The sample shows roughly 160,000 clones, around 84% of them seen only once. This clonotype originated in a man aged 45-65 years with active or convalescent COVID-19. Sequenced material: peripheral blood.

CDR3 sequence reads: CASGQVSTDTQYF. The CDR3 DNA sequence: TGTGCCAGCGGACAGGTTAGCACAGATACGCAGTATTTT. The chain is built from TRBV27 and TRBJ2-3; TRBD1 aligns across 7 bases. The V and J ends lost 8 bases and 0 bases, in that order; junction bases with no gene match: 2. Germline V gene data show CDR1 as MNHEY and CDR2 as SMNVEV (reference sequence). The CDR3 length is 13 residues.